The rows below give T cell receptor beta chains drawn from one sample of a study of blood T cells in healthy people across ages. MiXCR, run by TCRdb on the 5' RACE reads, gives a single entry per CDR3 protein. The table lists 1.6 million or so distinct CDR3 sequences, around 35% of them singletons. The material sequenced was blood. These receptors came from a woman aged 25 to 39 in good health. CDR3s include the opening cysteine and the closing phenylalanine or tryptophan. The D gene is left open where the match is weak. Not all rows give a size; the values are once, few, many and, for expanded clones, a class.

CDR3nt,CDR3aa,d_gene,j_gene,v_gene,len,abundance
TGTGCCAGAGCCCCGGCTAGCGAAAATGAGCAGTTCTTC,CARAPASENEQFF,.,TRBJ2-1,TRBV11-1,13,.
TGTGCCAGCAGCTTTGACGGACTCTCCTACAATGAGCAGTTCTTC,CASSFDGLSYNEQFF,.,TRBJ2-1,TRBV11-1,15,.
TGTGCCAGCAGCTTAGTTAGGGGTGTTTCTGGGGCCAACGTCCTGACTTTC,CASSLVRGVSGANVLTF,.,TRBJ2-6,TRBV7-2,17,many
TGCAGTGCTAGGGGCAGGGGGGTCTCCTACGAGCAGTACTTC,CSARGRGVSYEQYF,.,TRBJ2-7,TRBV20-1,14,many
TGTGCCAGCAGCCTTGGGACGGCGAGCTCCTACAATGAGCAGTTCTTC,CASSLGTASSYNEQFF,.,TRBJ2-1,TRBV16,16,.
TGTGCCAGCAAACCGGGACAGGGGGACGAAAAACTGTTTTTT,CASKPGQGDEKLFF,TRBD1,TRBJ1-4,TRBV7-9,14,.
TGTGCCAGCAGCTCCCTAGGCAGCCGAACTGAAGCTTTCTTT,CASSSLGSRTEAFF,.,TRBJ1-1,TRBV12-3/TRBV12-4,14,few
TGCAGTGCTAGTGAAGAGGGATTGTATGGCTACACCTTC,CSASEEGLYGYTF,.,TRBJ1-2,TRBV20-1,13,few
TGTGCCAGCAGCATAGGGACTAGCGGGAGGGGGGTCCAAGAGACCCAGTACTTC,CASSIGTSGRGVQETQYF,TRBD2,TRBJ2-5,TRBV9,18,.
TGTGCCAGCAGTTTAGGACTAGCGCGCCGGGACCAGTACTTC,CASSLGLARRDQYF,TRBD2,TRBJ2-5,TRBV27,14,.
TGTGCCAGCAGCCCCACACTACCGCGGACAGGGGGCTTCTACGAGCAGTACTTC,CASSPTLPRTGGFYEQYF,TRBD1,TRBJ2-7,TRBV7-9,18,.
TGCAGTGCTAGGGGCAGGGGATCGGAGCAGTACTTC,CSARGRGSEQYF,.,TRBJ2-7,TRBV20-1,12,few
TGTGCCAGCTCACCACCGTTTCACTATGAGCAGTTCTTC,CASSPPFHYEQFF,.,TRBJ2-1,TRBV18,13,.
TGTGCCGGCAGTACCCCAGGACTCTCCTCCTACGAGCAGTACTTC,CAGSTPGLSSYEQYF,.,TRBJ2-7,TRBV27,15,.
TGTGCCAGCAGCTTAGCCAGGACAGGGCCGACGTCCTACGAGCAGTACTTC,CASSLARTGPTSYEQYF,TRBD1,TRBJ2-7,TRBV7-6,17,few
TGCAGTGCTAGAGATCCAAGACTAGGCGGCTACGAGCAGTACTTC,CSARDPRLGGYEQYF,.,TRBJ2-7,TRBV20-1,15,few
TGTGCCAGTCAGTCTGGGGCCTACAATGAGCAGTTCTTC,CASQSGAYNEQFF,.,TRBJ2-1,TRBV12-3/TRBV12-4,13,.
TGCAGTGCTAGAGAGAGCGGGAGGGGGGCCGGGGAGCTGTTTTTT,CSARESGRGAGELFF,TRBD2,TRBJ2-2,TRBV20-1,15,.
TGTGCCAGCAACAAGAGGGGGACAGCTATGAACACTGAAGCTTTCTTT,CASNKRGTAMNTEAFF,TRBD1,TRBJ1-1,TRBV2,16,.
TGTGCCAGCAGTACGACAGGGGGTACTCAGCCCCAGCATTTT,CASSTTGGTQPQHF,TRBD1,TRBJ1-5,TRBV12-3/TRBV12-4,14,.
TGCGCCAGCAGCCAGAGACTCTCTACCTCCTACAATGAGCAGTTCTTC,CASSQRLSTSYNEQFF,.,TRBJ2-1,TRBV4-1,16,few
TGCGCCAGCAGCCCTCGGGGGTCCCAGAACACTGAAGCTTTCTTT,CASSPRGSQNTEAFF,.,TRBJ1-1,TRBV5-1,15,many
TGCAGCGTTGATCTTTACCAAACCCCTGAACGAGATACGCAGTATTTT,CSVDLYQTPERDTQYF,.,TRBJ2-3,TRBV29-1,16,few
TGCAGTGCTCCCCGACAGGGGAGAGGCGAGCAGTACTTC,CSAPRQGRGEQYF,TRBD1,TRBJ2-7,TRBV20-1,13,many
TGTGCCAGCAGCTCCATCCCGGGACTAGCGGGGTTCTCCTACAATGAGCAGTTCTTC,CASSSIPGLAGFSYNEQFF,TRBD2,TRBJ2-1,TRBV7-6,19,few
TGTGCCAGCAGTTCTCCGACAGGGATGAACACTGAAGCTTTCTTT,CASSSPTGMNTEAFF,TRBD1,TRBJ1-1,TRBV28,15,few
TGCGCCAGCAGCTTGGGGAGCGGGAGGAAGGCAGATACGCAGTATTTT,CASSLGSGRKADTQYF,TRBD2,TRBJ2-3,TRBV5-1,16,many
TGCAGTGCAGTCAAGTGGGACAGGGCCTCCTACGAGCAGTACTTC,CSAVKWDRASYEQYF,TRBD1,TRBJ2-7,TRBV20-1,15,few
TGTGCCAGCTCACCACCGGCCCGCTCTAGCACAGATACGCAGTATTTT,CASSPPARSSTDTQYF,.,TRBJ2-3,TRBV18,16,.
TGTGCCAGCAGCTTAGGTTACGGGGAGCAGACCCAGTACTTC,CASSLGYGEQTQYF,.,TRBJ2-5,TRBV7-6,14,.
TGTGCCAGCAGAAGCGGGGGGGCCGAAGAGACCCAGTACTTC,CASRSGGAEETQYF,TRBD2,TRBJ2-5,TRBV12-3/TRBV12-4,14,many
TGCAGTGCTAGAGATGGGGGAGGGGTTCGGATTAATGAAAAACTGTTTTTT,CSARDGGGVRINEKLFF,.,TRBJ1-4,TRBV20-1,17,.
TGCAGTGCCCGGTCCAGGGATTCCTACACCTTC,CSARSRDSYTF,.,TRBJ1-2,TRBV20-1,11,.
TGTGCCAGCAGTTCCCCGGGAAGGAGTAATGAAAAACTGTTTTTT,CASSSPGRSNEKLFF,.,TRBJ1-4,TRBV7-2,15,few
TGTGCCAGTCCGAACAGGACAGATACGCAGTATTTT,CASPNRTDTQYF,.,TRBJ2-3,TRBV27,12,few
TGTGCCAGCACCGGCATAAAACAAGAGACCCAGTACTTC,CASTGIKQETQYF,.,TRBJ2-5,TRBV27,13,few
TGCAGTGCCCTTGGGCCACAGGGATTCACAGATACGCAGTATTTT,CSALGPQGFTDTQYF,.,TRBJ2-3,TRBV20-1,15,few
TGTGCCAGCAGCCAAGGGATGCCCTTTGGATATGGCTACACCTTC,CASSQGMPFGYGYTF,.,TRBJ1-2,TRBV5-4,15,.
TGTGCCAGCAGCTCAGACGCACACAGGGGCACACCCGGCGATGAGCAGTTCTTC,CASSSDAHRGTPGDEQFF,TRBD1,TRBJ2-1,TRBV7-8,18,.
TGCGCCAGCCGAGCCTCCGGGACTAGCGGGGATACGCAGTATTTT,CASRASGTSGDTQYF,TRBD2,TRBJ2-3,TRBV5-1,15,.
TGTGCCAGCAGCTTATATTGGGGACAAAGTAATGAGCAGTTCTTC,CASSLYWGQSNEQFF,.,TRBJ2-1,TRBV11-2,15,.
TGTGCCAGCAGTGTTCCGGGACAGGGGGCGAACGAGCAGTACTTC,CASSVPGQGANEQYF,TRBD1,TRBJ2-7,TRBV2,15,.
TGCGCCAGCAGCTTAGGGGACAGACCCGGCGATTCACCCCTCCACTTT,CASSLGDRPGDSPLHF,TRBD1,TRBJ1-6,TRBV5-1,16,.
TGTGCCAGCAGCGTAGATTCGAAGACAGAGGGAGCTAACTATGGCTACACCTTC,CASSVDSKTEGANYGYTF,.,TRBJ1-2,TRBV9,18,.
TGCAGTGCCTTCCGGGACAGGGGGCAGGGTGGCTACACCTTC,CSAFRDRGQGGYTF,TRBD1,TRBJ1-2,TRBV20-1,14,.
TGCGCCAGCAAGGTGTCCAGCGGGGGGACAAATGAGCAGTTCTTC,CASKVSSGGTNEQFF,TRBD2,TRBJ2-1,TRBV5-1,15,few
TGTGCCAGCAGCTTTGCCGTCAATGAGCAGTTCTTC,CASSFAVNEQFF,.,TRBJ2-1,TRBV7-9,12,many
TGCGCCAGCAGCCTACGACTAGCCGCGGGCGAGCAGTACTTC,CASSLRLAAGEQYF,TRBD2,TRBJ2-7,TRBV4-1,14,many
TGTGCCAGCAGTTTAAGGTGGACGGACCCAGAGACCCAGTACTTC,CASSLRWTDPETQYF,.,TRBJ2-5,TRBV12-3/TRBV12-4,15,.